This TCR beta chain is drawn from a study of T cell repertoires in cytomegalovirus infection. Study in general: In the study, CMV epitopes included recently identified HLA-C-restricted and well-studied HLA-B-restricted ones. Public TCR beta signatures marked donors with CMV infection and the matching HLA. Findings and limits, study-wide: Summed public TCR beta family frequency identified CMV carriers bearing the relevant HLA. The study found HLA-C-restricted CMV-specific TCR beta clonotypes dominating the ex vivo response.

Note on this clonotype: Its antigen is unknown.

Each CDR3 protein gets one entry after TCRdb re-called the reads with MiXCR. The table lists 900,000 to 950,000 distinct CDR3 sequences, around 31% of them singletons. Germline V gene sequence: CDR1 SEHNR, CDR2 FQNEAQ (reference sequence). The V gene end was trimmed by 4 bases and the J gene end by 5 bases; junction bases not matched to a gene: 13. The CDR3 is 17 residues long. V usage is TRBV7-9 and J usage is TRBJ2-1; TRBD1 aligns across 8 bases. The clonotype comes from a human donor in good health (CMV status not recorded). Some clones in this sample may be carry-over from other donors' samples. Sample: cultured CD8+ T cells from PBMCs, taken from culture after CMV antigen stimulation. CDR3 loop: CASSSGGQVNRHNEQFF. Here the CDR3 DNA reads TGTGCCAGCAGCTCAGGGGGACAGGTCAATCGACACAATGAGCAGTTCTTC.